These 23 T cell receptor beta chains came from one sample sequenced in a study of cytomegalovirus exposure and HLA in healthy donors. The PCR employed 60 Vbeta primers together with 13 Jbeta primers. Sequencing used immunoSEQ multiplex PCR; TCRdb keeps in-frame clones, though not all of them. The data contain fewer than 100,000 clones, 60% to 75% of them singletons. The specimen was PBMCs. All receptors derive from a female donor in good health and CMV-seronegative.

This clone is a singleton in its sample. This sequence joins TRBV19 and TRBJ2-3; D might be TRBD2 (6 bases). V gave up 6 bases and J gave up 1 base, with 11 bases separating them. This CDR3 spans 14 amino acids. CDR1 is LNHDA, CDR2 SQIVND, per germline (reference sequence). In nucleotides, the CDR3 is TGTGCCAGTAGCCGGAGGGGCGGCACAGATACGCAGTATTTT. Its translation is CASSRRGGTDTQYF. Full variable domain (outside the CDR3, taken from reference TRBV19 and TRBJ2-3): DGGITQSPKYLFRKEGQNVTLSCEQNLNHDAMYWYRQDPGQGLRLIYYSQIVNDFQKGDIAEGYSVSREKKESFPLTVTSAQKNPTAFYLCASSRRGGTDTQYFGPGTRLTVL.

This chain connects TRBV5-6 to TRBJ2-3; TRBD2 matches at 9 bases. J gave up 2 bases and V 4 bases, and 5 bases lay outside the gene matches. From germline, CDR1 is SGHDT and CDR2 YYEEEE. The CDR3 runs 15 residues. This chain's CDR3 is CASSGVAGVTDTQYF. The CDR3, as DNA: TGTGCCAGCAGCGGCGTAGCGGGAGTCACAGATACGCAGTATTTT.

The chain is built from TRBV2 and TRBJ2-5; TRBD2 might be the D (5 bases). V dropped 7 bases and J dropped 5 bases, with 8 bases sitting between them. The germline V gene has CDR1 SNHLY and CDR2 FYNNEI. The CDR3 extends over 11 amino acids. DNA of the CDR3: TGTGCCAGCATGGAGGACGAGACCCAGTACTTC. Protein: CASMEDETQYF. The whole variable domain, filled in from reference TRBV2 and TRBJ2-5, reads EPEVTQTPSHQVTQMGQEVILRCVPISNHLYFYWYRQILGQKVEFLVSFYNNEISEKSEIFDDQFSVERPDGSNFTLKIRSTKLEDSAMYFCASMEDETQYFGPGTRLLVL.

The chain couples TRBV4-3 to TRBJ1-1; weak D call: TRBD1 (5 bases). V lost 6 bases and J lost 4, with 15 bases in between. The CDR3 covers 14 residues. Germline values: CDR1 LGHNA, CDR2 YSLEER. The CDR3 reads CASSLSTGGTEAFF. The CDR3 coding sequence is TGCGCCAGCAGTCTCAGTACGGGGGGCACTGAAGCTTTCTTT.

This chain links TRBV7-9 with TRBJ1-1; weak D call: TRBD1 (6 bases). V gave up 5 bases and J gave up 1 base, with 8 bases separating them. This CDR3 region has 13 residues. Germline V gives CDR1 SEHNR, CDR2 FQNEAQ (reference sequence). DNA of the CDR3: TGTGCCAGCAGCGGACAGTGGAACACTGAAGCTTTCTTT. Its translation is CASSGQWNTEAFF.

This sequence joins TRBV5-4 and TRBJ1-1, with 7 bases fitting TRBD1. V trimming: 0 bases; J trimming: 9 bases; junction bases outside the gene matches: 14. Germline V lookup: CDR1 SGHNT, CDR2 YYREEE (reference sequence). This CDR3 contains 16 residues. CDR3: CASSLDLTGQLKQAFF. DNA of the CDR3: TGTGCCAGCAGCTTGGACCTGACGGGACAGCTAAAGCAAGCTTTCTTT. Variable domain in full (rest from reference TRBV5-4 and TRBJ1-1): ETGVTQSPTHLIKTRGQQVTLRCSSQSGHNTVSWYQQALGQGPQFIFQYYREEENGRGNFPPRFSGLQFPNYSSELNVNALELDDSALYLCASSLDLTGQLKQAFFGQGTRLTVV.

The chain joins TRBV29-1 to TRBJ1-1; 8 nucleotides match TRBD1. V gave up 5 bases and J gave up 6 bases; unmatched junction bases: 8. This CDR3 region has 13 residues. The germline gives CDR1 SQVTM, CDR2 ANQGSEA. The CDR3, as DNA: TGCAGCGTTCCTAGGACAGGGTTTGCTGAAGCTTTCTTT. Amino acid sequence: CSVPRTGFAEAFF.

This clone appeared once. In DNA form, the CDR3 reads TGTGCCGGAGGGGGGGGTGATAGCAATCAGCCCCAGCATTTT. Its protein is CAGGGGDSNQPQHF. V and J are TRBV28 and TRBJ1-5; D is possibly TRBD1 (6 bases). CDR1 MDHEN and CDR2 SYDVKM come from the germline V gene. The V end was cut by 11 bases, the J end by 0 bases, with 14 bases between. This CDR3 contains 14 residues.

The chain employs TRBV7-2 and TRBJ2-7, with 8 bases matching TRBD2. The length of the CDR3 is 17 residues. Germline CDR1 reads SGHTA; CDR2 reads FQGNSA. Losses at the gene ends were 1 base for V and 7 bases for J; bases not matched to a gene: 15. The CDR3 bases are TGTGCCAGCAGCTTAGAGGGACGGCGGGGGGCCCTTGGGGAGCAGTACTTC. This sequence encodes CASSLEGRRGALGEQYF.

The CDR3 loop reads CASRRDSNQPQHF. The CDR3 DNA follows: TGTGCCAGCAGGAGAGATAGCAATCAGCCCCAGCATTTT. The V and J genes are TRBV2 and TRBJ1-5; D is unresolved. The CDR3 is made up of 13 amino acids. V was trimmed by 6 bases and J by 0 bases, leaving 6 bases between them. Germline-derived CDR1 and CDR2 are SNHLY and FYNNEI.

J is TRBJ2-1 and V is TRBV11-2; 7 nucleotides line up with TRBD2. CDR1 and CDR2 (germline): SGHAT, FQNNGV. Trimming took 1 base from V and 7 from J; bases not matched to a gene: 7. This CDR3 comprises 15 residues. Here the CDR3 DNA reads TGTGCCAGCAGCTTAGCAAGAGTAGCGGGTAATGAGCAGTTCTTC. Encoded protein: CASSLARVAGNEQFF.

This clone was recorded a few times. The rearrangement joins TRBV10-3 to TRBJ2-3; TRBD2 matches 8 bases. This CDR3 region has 14 residues. Germline V gene data show CDR1 as ENHRY and CDR2 as SYGVKD. After removal of 7 bases from V and 3 bases from J, the junction contained 6 bases not matched to a gene. CDR3 nucleotides: TGTGCCATCACGAAAGCGGGAGAGACAGATACGCAGTATTTT. It translates to CAITKAGETDTQYF.

This clone was seen just once. V gene TRBV7-6 combines with J gene TRBJ1-4; the match to TRBD1 covers 9 bases. Trimming took 1 base from V and 4 from J; bases not matched to a gene: 7. The CDR3 length is 17 residues. Germline V CDR1 and CDR2: SGHVS, FNYEAQ. The CDR3 region is CASSLVSRGQGNEKLFF. CDR3 bases: TGTGCCAGCAGCTTAGTTTCTAGGGGACAGGGTAATGAAAAACTGTTTTTT.

The chain joins TRBV28 to TRBJ1-5; possible D gene TRBD1, 5 bases. CDR1 is MDHEN, CDR2 SYDVKM, per germline. V was clipped by 7 bases and J by 6 bases, with 19 bases between them. This CDR3 is 15 amino acids long. The CDR3 DNA is TGTGCCAGCACCCTCTCCGGGGGGAGAATTCAGCCCCAGCATTTT. Its protein product is CASTLSGGRIQPQHF.

The chain links TRBV29-1 to TRBJ2-7; 8 nucleotides line up with TRBD2. The CDR3 is 11 amino acids. Germline CDR1 SQVTM, CDR2 ANQGSEA. Losses at the gene ends were 7 bases for V and 3 bases for J; bases not matched to a gene: 2. CDR3 sequence reads: CSAGTSYEQYF. The CDR3 DNA reads TGCAGCGCCGGGACTAGCTACGAGCAGTACTTC.

J is TRBJ1-2 and V is TRBV25-1, with a tentative D call TRBD1 (6 bases). The germline V gene has CDR1 MGHDK and CDR2 SYGVNS. The CDR3 runs to 14 residues. V was pared by 4 bases and J by 4 bases, with 13 bases between. In nucleotides, the CDR3 is TGTGCCAGCAGTGCCCACGGGACATTCTATGGCTACACCTTC. It codes for CASSAHGTFYGYTF.

The J gene is TRBJ2-1, the V gene TRBV7-3, with D perhaps TRBD2 (6 bases). V lost 8 bases, J lost 4 bases, and 12 bases lay in between. The germline gives CDR1 SGHTA, CDR2 FQGTGA. The CDR3 loop spans 13 amino acids. The CDR3 loop is CASALRGYNEQFF. CDR3 nucleotide sequence: TGTGCCAGCGCCCTCCGGGGGTACAATGAGCAGTTCTTC.

J is TRBJ2-7 and V is TRBV4-3; 7 bases are shared with TRBD1. V lost 3 bases and J lost 3; bases outside the gene matches: 11. Germline V gene data show CDR1 as LGHNA and CDR2 as YSLEER. This CDR3 is built from 16 residues. The CDR3 region is CASSQEQGLGVYEQYF. Written as DNA, the CDR3 is TGCGCCAGCAGCCAGGAACAGGGGCTCGGTGTCTACGAGCAGTACTTC.

This chain connects TRBV5-5 to TRBJ2-7; TRBD1 might be the D (5 bases). The CDR3 sequence is 13 residues long. The V end lost 4 bases, the J end lost 7 bases, and 15 bases lay between the germline ends. Germline CDR1 and CDR2: SGHKS and YYEKEE (reference sequence). For the CDR3, the DNA is TGTGCCAGCAGCGCAGGGTTTTTAGGGGAGCAGTACTTC. This gives the protein CASSAGFLGEQYF.

A few counts support this clone. V usage is TRBV6-6 and J usage is TRBJ2-2; weak D call: TRBD2 (5 bases). In germline, CDR1 is MNHNY, CDR2 SVGAGI (reference sequence). There are 13 residues in the CDR3. V was pared by 4 bases and J by 3 bases, with 6 bases between. As DNA, the CDR3 is TGTGCCAGCAGTTGGACTGACACCGGGGAGCTGTTTTTT. This encodes CASSWTDTGELFF.

The table lists this clone with a few counts. The rearrangement joins TRBV6-6 to TRBJ2-1, with 8 positions matching TRBD2. The V and J ends lost 0 bases and 5 bases, in that order; junction bases with no gene match: 3. The CDR3 runs 15 residues. Germline loops: CDR1 MNHNY, CDR2 SVGAGI (reference sequence). CDR3 amino acids: CASSYSGLGDNEQFF. The CDR3 nucleotides read TGTGCCAGCAGTTACTCGGGACTAGGAGACAATGAGCAGTTCTTC.

The chain has TRBV5-1 and TRBJ2-1, with D unresolved. V gave up 2 bases and J gave up 9 bases, with 18 bases separating them. The CDR3 sequence is 15 residues long. Germline CDR1 SGHRS, CDR2 YFSETQ. The CDR3 nucleotides are TGCGCCAGCAGCTTATTATCCGTCGTCCTAGGTGAGCAGTTCTTC. Its protein is CASSLLSVVLGEQFF.

J is TRBJ2-2 and V is TRBV5-5; a weak D match, TRBD1 (5 bases). V lost 0 bases, J lost 3 bases, and 9 bases lay in between. Germline CDR1 is SGHKS and CDR2 is YYEKEE (reference sequence). The CDR3 consists of 15 residues. CDR3 bases: TGTGCCAGCAGCTTGGAGGGGCGATACACCGGGGAGCTGTTTTTT. This encodes CASSLEGRYTGELFF.